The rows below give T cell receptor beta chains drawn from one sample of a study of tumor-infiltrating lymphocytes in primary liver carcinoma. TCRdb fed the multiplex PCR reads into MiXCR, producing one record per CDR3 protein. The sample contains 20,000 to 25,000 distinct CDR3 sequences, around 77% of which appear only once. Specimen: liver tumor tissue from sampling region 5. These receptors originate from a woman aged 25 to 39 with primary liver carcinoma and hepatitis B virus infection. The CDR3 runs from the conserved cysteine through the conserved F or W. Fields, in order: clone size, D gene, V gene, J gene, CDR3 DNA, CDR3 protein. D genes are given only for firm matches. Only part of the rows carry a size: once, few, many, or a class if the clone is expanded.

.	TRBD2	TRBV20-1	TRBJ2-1	TGCAGTGCGACTTTAGCGGGAGGGCCCACATACAATGAGCAGTTCTTT	CSATLAGGPTYNEQFF
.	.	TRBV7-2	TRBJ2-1	TGCGCCAGCAGCTTACCCTCGGTACTAGTTTCACCCAATGAGCAGTTCTTC	CASSLPSVLVSPNEQFF
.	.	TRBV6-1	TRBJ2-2	TGTGCCTGCAGGGCCGTCGTGGAGCTGTTTTTT	CACRAVVELFF
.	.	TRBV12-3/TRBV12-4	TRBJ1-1	TGTGCCAGCAGTACAGGGCAGGGTCCATTGGGGAGCACTGAAGCTTTCTTT	CASSTGQGPLGSTEAFF
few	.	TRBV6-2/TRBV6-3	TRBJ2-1	TGTGCCAGCGGTTACGAGGTCAAGGATGAGCAGTTCTTC	CASGYEVKDEQFF
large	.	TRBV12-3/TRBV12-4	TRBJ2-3	TGTGCCAGCAGTTATCAGTACACAGATACGCAGTATTTT	CASSYQYTDTQYF
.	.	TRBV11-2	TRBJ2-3	TGTGCCAGCAGCTTCACGCGGGGCACAGATACGCAGTATTTT	CASSFTRGTDTQYF
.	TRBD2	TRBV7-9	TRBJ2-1	TGTGCCAACAGCTTAGTTTTTGGCGGGAGCTTCTACAATGAGCAATTCTTC	CANSLVFGGSFYNEQFF
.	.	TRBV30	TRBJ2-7	TGTGCCTGGAACGACTTATTGGAGGGCTACGAGCAGTATTTC	CAWNDLLEGYEQYF
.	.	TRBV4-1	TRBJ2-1	TGCACCAACAGCCTTAATACGGGAACTCTTCATGAGCAGTTCTTC	CTNSLNTGTLHEQFF
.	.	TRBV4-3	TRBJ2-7	TGCGCAAGTAACCACACTGCCCTTTCCAACGAGCAGTACTTC	CASNHTALSNEQYF
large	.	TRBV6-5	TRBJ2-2	TGTGCCAGCAGTTACTCCCCAGGGGTCGGGAGCGGCACCGGGGAGCTGTTTTTT	CASSYSPGVGSGTGELFF
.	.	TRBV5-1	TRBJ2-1	TGCGCCAACAGCTTATCGGGTGAGCAGTCCTTC	CANSLSGEQSF
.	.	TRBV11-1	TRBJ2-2	TGTAGCAGCAGCAGGGTTATGGTGGGAGTGTCCGGGGAGCTGTTTTTT	CSSSRVMVGVSGELFF
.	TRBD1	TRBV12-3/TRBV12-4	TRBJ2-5	TGTGCCTGTAGTTTTCGTACAGGGGGAACACAAGAGACCCTGTACTTC	CACSFRTGGTQETLYF
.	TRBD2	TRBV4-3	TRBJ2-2	TGCGCCAGCTGCGTACAAGCGGGAGGGCCCCGTTCGAACACCGGGGAGCTGTTCTTT	CASCVQAGGPRSNTGELFF
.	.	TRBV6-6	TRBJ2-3	TGTGCCATCAGTTACTCGAGCCAGGGTGCAGATACCCAGTATTTT	CAISYSSQGADTQYF
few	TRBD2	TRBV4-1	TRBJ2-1	TGCACCTGCAGCCAAGTGCTCGGGACTAGCGGCAATGAGCAGTTCTTC	CTCSQVLGTSGNEQFF
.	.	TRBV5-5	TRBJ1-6	TGTGCCAGCAGCTTGGACGTCAGTAATTCGCCCCTCGATTTT	CASSLDVSNSPLDF
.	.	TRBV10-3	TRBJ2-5	TGTGCCATCAATGAGTCGGCTACCAGACAAGAGACCGTGTACTTC	CAINESATRQETVYF
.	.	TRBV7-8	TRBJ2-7	TGTACCAGCAGCTCGGGTCGCGGTCGTACTGTGAGTTCCTACGAGCAGTACTTC	CTSSSGRGRTVSSYEQYF
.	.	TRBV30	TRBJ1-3	TGTGCCTGGACCCGAGACAGCCACTGTGGAAACACCATATACTTT	CAWTRDSHCGNTIYF
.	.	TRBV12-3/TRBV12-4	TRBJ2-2	TGTGCCAGCCGCGGGTGGGACAAGAACACCGGGGAGCTGTTTTTT	CASRGWDKNTGELFF
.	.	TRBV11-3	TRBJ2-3	TGTGCCAGCAACTCCTGGAGCGGGCAAGGCACAGATACGCAGTATTTT	CASNSWSGQGTDTQYF
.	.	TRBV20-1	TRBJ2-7	TGCAGTGCTAAACTTCCGGGACACATTTACGAGCAGTACTTC	CSAKLPGHIYEQYF
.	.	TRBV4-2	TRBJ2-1	TGTGCCAGCAGCCAAGAGAGGTCCGAATACAATGAGCAGTTCTTC	CASSQERSEYNEQFF
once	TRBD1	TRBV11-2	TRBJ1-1	TGTGCCAGCAGCGCTCGGGACAGGGGGTGCAAGAGGTTGAGTAAGACTGAAGCTTTCTTT	CASSARDRGCKRLSKTEAFF
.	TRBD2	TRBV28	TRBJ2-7	TGTGCCAGCAGTTTTTTGGGACTATCGGGAGCTGGCGAACAGTACTTC	CASSFLGLSGAGEQYF
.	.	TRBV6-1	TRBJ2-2	TGTGCCAGCAGTGAAATCCTTCCCGGAGGCGCCGCGAACACCGGGGAGCTGGTTTTT	CASSEILPGGAANTGELVF
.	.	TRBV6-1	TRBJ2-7	TGTGCCAACAGCCTCGGGCGGAGCTCCTACGAGCAGTACTTC	CANSLGRSSYEQYF
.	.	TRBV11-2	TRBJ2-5	TGTGCCAACATCTTAGATCGTGGGACCCAGTACTTC	CANILDRGTQYF
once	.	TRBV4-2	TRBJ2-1	TGTGCCAGCAGCCAAGAGGACGGGGGGCCCTACAGTGAGCAATTCTTC	CASSQEDGGPYSEQFF
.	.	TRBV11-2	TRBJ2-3	TGTGCCAGCAGCCGGACGCGACAGAGAAGGGGAGATATACAGTATTTT	CASSRTRQRRGDIQYF
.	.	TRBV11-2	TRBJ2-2	TGTGCCAGTAGCCCCGATCCCCTATTGAACACCGGAGAGCTGTCTTTT	CASSPDPLLNTGELSF
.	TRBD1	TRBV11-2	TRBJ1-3	TGTGCCAGGAGCACGGGGACAGCCCCCTATTTT	CARSTGTAPYF
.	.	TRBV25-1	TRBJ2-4	TGTGCCAGCAGGTATTACAACAGCCAGTACTTC	CASRYYNSQYF
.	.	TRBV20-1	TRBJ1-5	TGCAGTGCTGGGAAACAGGCGTATCTGCAGCCCCAGCATTTT	CSAGKQAYLQPQHF
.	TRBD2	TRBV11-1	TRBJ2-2	TGTGCCAGCAGCAGGGTTATAGCGGGAGTGTCCGAGGAGCTGTTCTTT	CASSRVIAGVSEELFF
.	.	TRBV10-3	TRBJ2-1	TGTGCCATCAGTCCTACGGGGACCCGGGATGAACAGTTCTTC	CAISPTGTRDEQFF
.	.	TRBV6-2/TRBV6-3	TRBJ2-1	TGTGGCAGCAAGGGCAGGAGCCATGAGCAGTTCTTC	CGSKGRSHEQFF
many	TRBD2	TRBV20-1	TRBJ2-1	TGCAGTACTAGAGACTCGCGGGGGACTAGCGGGAGCTATGAGCAGTTCTTC	CSTRDSRGTSGSYEQFF